This is a list of T cell receptor delta chains from one sample in a study of Vδ1+ human thymocytes. TCRdb applied CATT to the multiplex PCR reads for clone calling. Of 20,000 to 25,000 delta-chain clones listed, 29% are singletons. The specimen was Vdelta1+ gamma-delta thymocytes from the thymus. The receptors stem from a boy in the first two years of life who had congenital heart surgery. CDR3s include the opening cysteine and the closing phenylalanine or tryptophan. Where a row states a size, it is once, few, many or the class of an expanded clone; other rows omit it.

V,size,CDR3
TRDV1,.,CALGGRGGGYAKLIF
TRDV1,.,CALGELSYGGRGHYTDKLIF
TRDV1,.,CALGERWGPPLYTDKLIF
TRDV1,.,CALGESFPTGYWKTQNTDKLIF
TRDV1,.,CALHWFPRTSTPYWGFYTDKLIF
TRDV1,.,CALGEQHFPYSEGRRVTDKLIF
TRDV1,many,CALGERPSCGDTRLIF
TRDV1,few,CALGELLSSYSLGATDKLIF
TRDV1,once,CALGEGLIPTDYWGIPPDKLIF
TRDV2,.,CATWGAIDKLIF
TRDV1,.,CALGESRHPPTAYRYTDKLIF
TRDV1,few,CALGEFGGYTQYTDKLIF
TRDV1,.,CALGQLHNLGDKLIF
TRDV1,.,CALGVEPFDAMGDTGKLIF
TRDV1,once,CALGANYFLTFGFSNELIF
TRDV1,.,CALGEGLPYALGYWGTIDKLIF
TRDV1,few,CALGERGYPTHTDKLIF
TRDV1,.,CALGVTFPLTGGGLKLIF
TRDV1,.,CALGEVLLGDTRTDKLIF
TRDV1,.,CALGEPPFKGGIGLYTDKLIF
TRDV1,few,CALGEAVPNKLIF
TRDV1,.,CALGKLVGSSYWGIYTDKLIF
TRDV1,few,CALGELVVRLGISTDKLIF
TRDV1,few,CALGGPTLASFLPYWGIRGTDKLIF
TRDV1,.,CALGECGLARPYTDKLIF
TRDV1,.,CAVGSPITMGDTPAQYTDKLIF
TRDV1,.,CALGEAQQWNLLGDSDKLIF
TRDV1,.,CALGEGTFAGPLRRGGKLIF
TRDV1,.,CALGTPGGNLRGDLTREVRRTDKLIF
TRDV1,few,CALGETPSRTGEDKLIF
TRDV1,few,CAIKELGPQREYTDKLIF
TRDV1,.,CALGEGVGDQNTSDKLIF
TRDV2,.,CATGWGIQSDKLIF
TRDV1,.,CALGELSLRPIWGMHKLIF
TRDV1,.,CALGEGPSYWGIRVATSDKLIF
TRDV1,.,CALGEGGIELIF
TRDV1,.,CALGELSNSYPPGGYSHTDKLIF
TRDV1,few,CALGDLSPGGYAGWGDKLIF
TRDV1,few,CALGDPRRLGDYTDKLIF